One and the same sample provided the 8 T cell receptor beta chains below, sequenced in a study of blood T cell repertoires in COVID-19. The repertoire was sequenced with immunoSEQ multiplex PCR; TCRdb's copy has only in-frame clones and lacks some. This sample carries around 370,000 clones, around 90% of them seen once, and the ten largest clones take 6.5%. Material: peripheral blood. The source of these receptors is a man younger than 35 with active or convalescent COVID-19.

This rearrangement joins TRBV2 to TRBJ2-7; weak D call: TRBD1 (7 bases). Between the trimmed V and J ends, which lost 10 bases and 4 bases, there was a span of 11 bases. The CDR3 is made up of 11 amino acids. Per the germline V gene, CDR1 is SNHLY and CDR2 is FYNNEI. The CDR3 bases are TGTGCCACCCAGGGGGGATACGAGCAGTACTTC. Encoded protein: CATQGGYEQYF.

The chain has TRBV10-3 and TRBJ1-2; no firm D call. The CDR3 covers 14 residues. Deletions cut 6 bases from V and 4 bases from J, with 15 bases between. The germline V gene has CDR1 ENHRY and CDR2 SYGVKD. The CDR3 spells CAISNQTVFYGYTF. CDR3 bases: TGTGCCATCAGCAACCAAACAGTTTTCTATGGCTACACCTTC.

V usage is TRBV9 and J usage is TRBJ1-2; no definite D call. The CDR3 loop spans 16 amino acids. Trimming removed 0 bases at V and 4 bases at J, with 16 bases between. Germline CDR1 and CDR2: SGDLS and YYNGEE. The CDR3: CASSVAPRTGSYGYTF. As DNA, the CDR3 is TGTGCCAGCAGCGTAGCTCCCCGGACGGGGAGCTATGGCTACACCTTC. The variable domain in full, with the rest retrieved from reference TRBV9 and TRBJ1-2, is DSGVTQTPKHLITATGQRVTLRCSPRSGDLSVYWYQQSLDQGLQFLIQYYNGEERAKGNILERFSAQQFPDLHSELNLSSLELGDSALYFCASSVAPRTGSYGYTFGSGTRLTVV.

J is TRBJ2-1 and V is TRBV24-1; 11 positions match TRBD1. CDR1 is KGHDR, CDR2 SFDVKD, per germline. The J segment lost 8 bases and the V segment lost 4 bases, leaving 6 bases of the junction unmatched. The CDR3 loop spans 15 amino acids. In DNA form, the CDR3 reads TGTGCCACCAGTGAACCGGGACAGGGGGTCGATGAGCAGTTCTTC. Translated, it gives CATSEPGQGVDEQFF.

V usage is TRBV11-3 and J usage is TRBJ2-1, with 9 bases identical to TRBD2. Germline CDR1 reads SGHNT; CDR2 reads YENEEA. Germline trimming cut 0 bases from V and 7 bases from J; bases unmatched to any gene: 7. The CDR3 runs 16 residues. CDR3 sequence (DNA): TGTGCCAGCAGCTTAGATGGTCAGCGGGGGGCGAATGAGCAGTTCTTC. Translated, it gives CASSLDGQRGANEQFF.

As concerns this clone: Other DNA sequences within the sample encode an identical CDR3. The CDR3 DNA reads as TGTGCCAGCAGCTTAACAGGGGACTCCTACAATGAGCAGTTCTTC. Translation: CASSLTGDSYNEQFF. The rearrangement joins TRBV7-3 to TRBJ2-1, with D perhaps matching TRBD1 (5 bases). Per the germline V gene, CDR1 is SGHTA and CDR2 is FQGTGA. Trimming cost V 0 bases and J 0 bases, with 6 bases left between them. This CDR3 spans 15 amino acids.

V is TRBV7-9 and J is TRBJ2-7, with TRBD1 as a possible D gene (6 bases). In germline, CDR1 is SEHNR, CDR2 FQNEAQ (reference sequence). The CDR3 has 13 residues. Trimming cost V 2 bases and J 3 bases, with 8 bases left between them. CDR3 sequence: CASSLIQGYEQYF. Here the CDR3 DNA reads TGTGCCAGCAGCTTAATACAGGGCTACGAGCAGTACTTC.

This chain uses TRBV28 with TRBJ2-4; 8 positions match TRBD1. The CDR3 runs 15 residues. The junction had 5 bases not matched to a gene; V was cut back by 6 bases and J by 1 base. The germline V gene encodes CDR1 MDHEN and CDR2 SYDVKM. The CDR3 is CASRKTGVAKNIQYF. The CDR3 DNA reads TGTGCCAGCAGAAAGACAGGGGTGGCCAAAAACATTCAGTACTTC.